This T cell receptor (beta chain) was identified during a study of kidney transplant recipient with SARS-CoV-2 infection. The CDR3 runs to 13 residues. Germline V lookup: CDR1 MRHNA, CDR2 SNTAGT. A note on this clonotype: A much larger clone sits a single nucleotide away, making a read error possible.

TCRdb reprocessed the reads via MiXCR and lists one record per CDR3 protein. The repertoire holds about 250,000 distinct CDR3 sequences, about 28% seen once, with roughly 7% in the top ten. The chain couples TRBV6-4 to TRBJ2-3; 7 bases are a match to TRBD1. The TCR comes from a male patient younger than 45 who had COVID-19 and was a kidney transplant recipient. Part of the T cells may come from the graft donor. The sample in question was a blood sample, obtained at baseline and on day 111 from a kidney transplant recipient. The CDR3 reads CAGSDRDTDTQYF. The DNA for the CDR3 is TGTGCCGGCAGTGACAGGGACACAGATACGCAGTATTTT.